The 25 T cell receptor beta chains reported below all come from one sample, sequenced in a study of T-cell memory formation after mild COVID-19. Via MiXCR, TCRdb re-called the 5' RACE reads, giving one row per CDR3 protein. There are some 440,000 distinct CDR3 sequences in the sample; 20% to 30% occur only once, and roughly an eighth lies in the top ten. Sequenced sample: PBMCs or a T cell subset sorted from them (not recorded which). The receptors stem from an adult woman who had mild COVID-19 (a few samples of this study predate the infection). Cell type and time point are not known.

The CDR3 loop is CSVQGGPPNYGYTF. The CDR3 nucleotides read TGCAGCGTTCAAGGGGGTCCTCCTAACTATGGCTACACCTTC. V is TRBV29-1 and J is TRBJ1-2, with a weak D call TRBD1 (6 bases). CDR3 length: 14 residues. With 5 bases removed from V and 0 bases from J, the gap between germline ends came to 13 bases. CDR1 and CDR2 from the germline V gene are SQVTM and ANQGSEA.

This clonotype has only a few counts. The chain has TRBV5-1 and TRBJ1-2, with 9 bases lining up with TRBD1. The CDR3 loop spans 16 amino acids. J lost 4 bases, V lost 2 bases, and 9 bases had no gene match. Per germline, CDR1 SGHRS and CDR2 YFSETQ. CDR3 bases: TGCGCCAGCAGCTTTCGGGACAGGGAGGATGGCTATGGCTACACCTTC. It encodes CASSFRDREDGYGYTF.

The chain links TRBV20-1 to TRBJ2-7; no definite D call. The length of the CDR3 is 13 residues. Trimming left V 4 bases short and J 2 bases short, with 12 bases between. CDR1 and CDR2 from the germline V gene are DFQATT and SNEGSKA (reference sequence). CDR3 coding DNA: TGCAGTGCTACGAGGACGTACCCCTACGAGCAGTACTTC. Encoded protein: CSATRTYPYEQYF.

The chain is built from TRBV25-1 and TRBJ1-1; 8 bases are a match to TRBD1. CDR1 MGHDK and CDR2 SYGVNS come from the germline V gene. The CDR3 is 11 amino acids. V lost 3 bases to trimming and J lost 11 bases; unmatched junction nucleotides: 2. CDR3 amino acids: CASSDRGRAFF. CDR3 DNA sequence: TGTGCCAGCAGTGACAGGGGGCGGGCTTTCTTT.

The sample holds a few counts of this clonotype. The V and J genes are TRBV20-1 and TRBJ2-7, with D uncertain. The CDR3 is made up of 14 amino acids. V lost 3 bases, J lost 0 bases, and 12 bases lay in between. CDR1 is DFQATT, CDR2 SNEGSKA, per germline (reference sequence). CDR3 loop: CSASTRLSSYEQYF. In nucleotides, the CDR3 is TGCAGTGCTAGCACTCGCTTGAGCTCCTACGAGCAGTACTTC.

The table lists this clonotype with a few counts. V is TRBV12-3 or TRBV12-4 and J is TRBJ1-1, with TRBD1 matching 9 bases. V shed 5 bases, J shed 1 base, and the junction held 2 bases outside the gene matches. The CDR3 sequence is 14 residues long. The CDR3 coding sequence is TGTGCCAGCAGTCGGACAGGGGCGAACACTGAAGCTTTCTTT. It yields the protein CASSRTGANTEAFF.

This chain joins TRBV1 and TRBJ2-1. TRBV1 is termed a pseudogene. CDR3 length: 13 residues. Here the CDR3 DNA reads TGCACCAGCGGGGAGAGCTCCTACAATGAGCAGTTCTTC. Its translation: CTSGESSYNEQFF.

This clonotype was counted only a few times. The chain links TRBV27 to TRBJ2-1, with D perhaps matching TRBD1 (6 bases). In germline, CDR1 is MNHEY, CDR2 SMNVEV (reference sequence). Trimming left V 2 bases short and J 0 bases short, with 20 bases between. The CDR3 is 19 residues long. In DNA form, the CDR3 reads TGTGCCAGCAGTTTAGGCCCCTACCCCGGGACACGCTCCTACAATGAGCAGTTCTTC. Amino acid sequence: CASSLGPYPGTRSYNEQFF.

This clonotype has a handful of counts. The chain employs TRBV27 and TRBJ1-1; no clear D. CDR1 and CDR2 from the germline V gene are MNHEY and SMNVEV (reference sequence). V was cut by 8 bases and J by 4 bases, with 5 bases left in between. The CDR3 contains 10 residues. The CDR3 DNA reads TGTGCCAGCTATGGCACTGAAGCTTTCTTT. Encoded protein: CASYGTEAFF.

The chain joins TRBV5-1 to TRBJ1-4, with a tentative D call TRBD1 (6 bases). CDR3 size: 14 residues. Germline V CDR1 and CDR2: SGHRS, YFSETQ. With 6 bases removed from V and 6 bases from J, the gap between germline ends came to 15 bases. The CDR3 protein is CASKATGRDEKLFF. The CDR3, as DNA: TGCGCCAGCAAGGCAACAGGGCGAGATGAAAAACTGTTTTTT. The full variable domain, completed using reference TRBV5-1 and TRBJ1-4, is KAGVTQTPRYLIKTRGQQVTLSCSPISGHRSVSWYQQTPGQGLQFLFEYFSETQRNKGNFPGRFSGRQFSNSRSEMNVSTLELGDSALYLCASKATGRDEKLFFGSGTQLSVL.

This chain uses TRBV29-1 with TRBJ2-5, with a tentative D call TRBD2 (5 bases). Germline assignment: CDR1 SQVTM and CDR2 ANQGSEA. The CDR3 consists of 14 residues. V lost 7 bases to trimming and J lost 0 bases, with 15 bases between them. The CDR3 nucleotides are TGCAGCGCGATGGAGGTTTCGTACCAAGAGACCCAGTACTTC. Amino acids: CSAMEVSYQETQYF.

This clonotype has only a few counts. This chain connects TRBV7-9 to TRBJ1-1; D gene uncertain. The CDR3 extends over 12 amino acids. CDR1 and CDR2 (germline): SEHNR, FQNEAQ (reference sequence). With 5 bases removed from V and 8 bases from J, the gap between germline ends came to 12 bases. The CDR3 is CASSASGAEAFF. The CDR3 coding sequence is TGTGCCAGCAGCGCGAGCGGTGCAGAAGCTTTCTTT.

CDR3 in amino acids: CASSYSGQGQETQYF. The CDR3 region has the DNA TGTGCCAGCAGTTACTCCGGACAGGGGCAAGAGACCCAGTACTTC. The V and J genes are TRBV6-6 and TRBJ2-5; TRBD1 agrees at 9 bases. The CDR3 totals 15 residues. Trimming cost V 0 bases and J 2 bases; bases outside gene matches: 1. Per the germline V gene, CDR1 is MNHNY and CDR2 is SVGAGI (reference sequence).

This chain joins TRBV5-1 and TRBJ1-6, with 7 nucleotides matching TRBD1. Unmatched junction bases numbered 7, after V lost 0 bases and J lost 10 bases. The CDR3 loop spans 15 amino acids. The V gene's germline CDR1 is SGHRS and CDR2 YFSETQ. The CDR3 DNA reads as TGCGCCAGCAGCTTGGCGTCAGGGGGTGGCTCACCCCTCCACTTT. Protein sequence: CASSLASGGGSPLHF.

This chain joins TRBV20-1 and TRBJ1-1; D remains unclear. CDR1 is DFQATT and CDR2 is SNEGSKA in the germline V gene (reference sequence). V was trimmed by 2 bases and J by 6 bases, leaving 13 bases between them. This CDR3 contains 13 residues. Written as DNA, the CDR3 is TGCAGTGCTAGATTCGGGAGACGGGCTGAAGCTTTCTTT. It translates to CSARFGRRAEAFF.

The chain employs TRBV5-1 and TRBJ1-1, with 7 nucleotides matching TRBD1. V lost 3 bases, J lost 1 base, and 6 bases stayed unmatched. Germline lookup yields CDR1 SGHRS and CDR2 YFSETQ. The CDR3 is made up of 15 amino acids. The CDR3 DNA sequence: TGCGCCAGCAGCTGGACAGGTGCGACGAACACTGAAGCTTTCTTT. It specifies CASSWTGATNTEAFF.

This clonotype was observed many times. The gene calls are TRBV12-3 or TRBV12-4 and TRBJ2-4, with D possibly TRBD2 on 5 matching bases. With 8 bases removed from V and 1 base from J, the gap between germline ends came to 12 bases. The CDR3 covers 14 residues. CDR3 nucleotides: TGTGCCAGCGGGAGAAGTGGCGCCAAAAACATTCAGTACTTC. As protein: CASGRSGAKNIQYF.

Only a few counts were recorded for this clonotype. V usage is TRBV6-4 and J usage is TRBJ2-2; D unclear. V was pared by 2 bases and J by 0 bases, with 7 bases between. This CDR3 is built from 15 residues. Germline assignment: CDR1 MRHNA and CDR2 SNTAGT. In DNA, the CDR3 is TGTGCCAGCAGTGACCCTACTTCGAACACCGGGGAGCTGTTTTTT. Translated: CASSDPTSNTGELFF.

The chain uses TRBV7-2 and TRBJ2-4; D gene ambiguous. Germline CDR1 is SGHTA and CDR2 is FQGNSA. V was cut by 2 bases and J by 4 bases, with 6 bases left in between. CDR3 size: 13 residues. The CDR3 loop is CASSLTVKNIQYF. The CDR3 DNA reads as TGTGCCAGCAGCTTAACGGTTAAAAACATTCAGTACTTC.

The chain couples TRBV4-1 to TRBJ2-1; D might be TRBD2 (5 bases). The V gene lost 0 bases and the J gene lost 5 bases, with 17 bases spanning the gap. The CDR3 runs to 17 residues. Germline CDR1 MGHRA, CDR2 YSYEKL. Written as DNA, the CDR3 is TGCGCCAGCAGCCAAGAAAGCAATAGCGTAGTGAACAATGAGCAGTTCTTC. Translated, it gives CASSQESNSVVNNEQFF.

This clonotype was picked up a small number of times. The V call is TRBV27, the J call TRBJ2-2; perhaps D is TRBD1 or TRBD2 (6 bases each). V was pared by 3 bases and J by 4 bases, with 12 bases between. CDR3 length: 15 amino acids. Germline loops: CDR1 MNHEY, CDR2 SMNVEV (reference sequence). The CDR3 DNA is TGTGCCAGCAGTTTTCCGGGGGCCTCCACCGGGGAGCTGTTTTTT. It translates to CASSFPGASTGELFF.

V usage is TRBV7-3 and J usage is TRBJ1-1; 8 positions match TRBD1. With V trimmed by 2 bases and J by 5 bases, 4 bases remained unmatched. CDR1 is SGHTA and CDR2 is FQGTGA in the germline V gene. The CDR3 consists of 14 residues. CDR3 amino acids: CASSLQGAGTEAFF. The CDR3 nucleotides read TGTGCCAGCAGCTTACAGGGGGCGGGAACTGAAGCTTTCTTT.

The sample holds a few counts of this clonotype. The V gene is TRBV28, the J gene TRBJ2-3; no clear D gene. Trimming cost V 5 bases and J 0 bases, with 12 bases left between them. Germline-derived CDR1 and CDR2 are MDHEN and SYDVKM. The CDR3 is 15 amino acids. DNA for the CDR3: TGTGCCAGCAGTCCCCGAAGTGCTAGCACAGATACGCAGTATTTT. It yields the protein CASSPRSASTDTQYF.

This clonotype was picked up a small number of times. The rearrangement uses TRBV12-3 or TRBV12-4 and TRBJ2-4; 9 bases are shared with TRBD1. The CDR3 totals 17 residues. Trimming cost V 2 bases and J 2 bases; bases outside gene matches: 7. The CDR3 DNA reads as TGTGCCAGCAGTTTAAGGGACAGGGTGGGGACCAAAAACATTCAGTACTTC. This codes for CASSLRDRVGTKNIQYF.

The V call is TRBV2, the J call TRBJ2-1, with TRBD1 identical over 8 bases. The CDR3 covers 14 residues. Per the germline V gene, CDR1 is SNHLY and CDR2 is FYNNEI. Trimming took 8 bases from V and 5 from J; bases not matched to a gene: 8. CDR3 sequence: CASSVQGANNEQFF. In nucleotides, the CDR3 is TGTGCCAGCTCTGTGCAGGGGGCGAACAATGAGCAGTTCTTC.